One sample yielded the 21 T cell receptor beta chains listed below, sequenced in a study of T cells in Graves' hyperthyroidism and ophthalmopathy. RNA transcripts gave rise to amplified TCR beta CDR3 regions. Researchers ran a first-round RT-PCR on the TCR CDR3 using the HTBI primer set. TCRdb fed the multiplex PCR reads into MiXCR, producing one record per CDR3 protein. The sample consists of 500,000 or so distinct CDR3 sequences, about a sixth of them appearing once. Specimen: blood. These receptors were taken from a woman younger than 35 with Graves' ophthalmopathy.

This clonotype was picked up one time. V usage is TRBV5-5 and J usage is TRBJ2-3; 9 nucleotides line up with TRBD1. The CDR3 is made up of 14 amino acids. Germline CDR1 and CDR2: SGHKS and YYEKEE (reference sequence). V shed 7 bases, J shed 3 bases, and the junction held 6 bases outside the gene matches. The CDR3 region is CASGRGQGTDTQYF. CDR3 nucleotide sequence: TGTGCCAGCGGCCGCGGACAGGGGACAGATACGCAGTATTTT.

Details on this clonotype: Being one base from a much bigger clone, this may be a read error. J is TRBJ1-5 and V is TRBV28; tentative D call: TRBD1 (5 bases). The CDR3 is 15 residues long. CDR1 is MDHEN and CDR2 is SYDVKM in the germline V gene. For the CDR3, the DNA is TGTGCCAGCAGTTTACGCAGGGATAACAATCAGCCCCAGCGTTTT. It codes for CASSLRRDNNQPQRF.

This clonotype appeared many times. The V and J genes are TRBV3-1 and TRBJ1-6; possible D gene TRBD1, 6 bases. V lost 0 bases to trimming and J lost 7 bases, with 10 bases between them. The CDR3 spans 15 residues. The germline V gene encodes CDR1 LGHDT and CDR2 YNNKEL (reference sequence). CDR3 residues: CASSQDLTGNSPLHF. The CDR3 DNA is TGTGCCAGCAGCCAAGATTTAACAGGGAATTCACCCCTCCACTTT.

This clonotype was observed many times. The rearrangement links TRBV12-3 or TRBV12-4 to TRBJ2-3; tentatively, D is TRBD1 (6 bases). Deletions cut 1 base from V and 5 bases from J, with 10 bases between. This CDR3 region has 14 residues. CDR3 protein: CASSLDRVGDTQYF. DNA for the CDR3: TGTGCCAGCAGTTTAGACAGGGTAGGAGATACGCAGTATTTT.

This chain joins TRBV10-3 and TRBJ2-7, with a possible D match to TRBD1 (5 bases). The CDR3 sequence is 16 residues long. CDR1 and CDR2 (germline): ENHRY, SYGVKD. V was clipped by 3 bases and J by 0 bases, with 15 bases between them. In DNA form, the CDR3 reads TGTGCCATCAGTGAAGGAGAAGGGGCGGCCTCCTACGAGCAGTACTTC. It codes for CAISEGEGAASYEQYF.

This clonotype appeared many times. The chain carries TRBV3-1 and TRBJ2-1; D is uncertain. Germline values: CDR1 LGHDT, CDR2 YNNKEL (reference sequence). Between the trimmed V and J ends, which lost 2 bases and 4 bases, there was a span of 6 bases. This CDR3 contains 13 residues. The CDR3 DNA reads as TGTGCCAGCAGCCAAACCGGATACAATGAGCAGTTCTTC. Translating it yields CASSQTGYNEQFF.

This clonotype occurred a few times. V and J are TRBV19 and TRBJ1-6; a possible D gene is TRBD1 (5 bases). From germline, CDR1 is LNHDA and CDR2 SQIVND (reference sequence). The length of the CDR3 is 15 residues. V lost 7 bases, J lost 8 bases, and 18 bases lay in between. CDR3 sequence: CASTSGSGGDSPLHF. As DNA, the CDR3 is TGTGCCAGTACCTCCGGCTCCGGAGGGGATTCACCCCTCCACTTT.

The rearrangement joins TRBV7-9 to TRBJ2-3; 11 bases align to TRBD1. Germline V gene sequence: CDR1 SEHNR, CDR2 FQNEAQ (reference sequence). The V and J ends lost 5 bases and 0 bases, in that order; junction bases with no gene match: 7. This CDR3 spans 17 amino acids. CDR3 DNA: TGTGCCAGCAGCGTCGGACAGGGGGCGTATAGCACAGATACGCAGTATTTT. Translating it yields CASSVGQGAYSTDTQYF.

This clonotype occurred many times. The chain links TRBV6-2 or TRBV6-3 to TRBJ1-1; 8 positions agree with TRBD1. CDR3 length equals 14 residues. The germline gives CDR1 MNHEY, CDR2 SVGEGT. J lost 4 bases, V lost 6 bases, and 7 bases had no gene match. CDR3 DNA sequence: TGTGCCAGCAGCGACCGGACAGGGAGCACTGAAGCTTTCTTT. It yields the protein CASSDRTGSTEAFF.

In this sample, this clonotype turned up once. V is TRBV4-1 and J is TRBJ1-1; D is possibly TRBD1 (6 bases). The V and J ends lost 0 bases and 0 bases respectively, with 17 bases between them. There are 18 residues in the CDR3. Germline loops: CDR1 MGHRA, CDR2 YSYEKL. This CDR3 reads CASSQDIGGRGMNTEAFF. For the CDR3, the DNA is TGCGCCAGCAGCCAAGATATAGGGGGGCGCGGAATGAACACTGAAGCTTTCTTT.

This clonotype was detected many times. The gene calls are TRBV6-1 and TRBJ2-4, with TRBD1 matching 9 bases. V trimming: 6 bases; J trimming: 4 bases; junction bases outside the gene matches: 1. This CDR3 is built from 13 residues. The germline V gene has CDR1 MNHNS and CDR2 SASEGT. This CDR3 reads CASRDRGKNIQYF. The CDR3 region has the DNA TGTGCCAGCAGGGACAGGGGAAAAAACATTCAGTACTTC.

This clonotype has at least ten counts. The chain joins TRBV12-3 or TRBV12-4 to TRBJ1-2; TRBD1 might be the D (5 bases). This CDR3 is built from 17 residues. Trimming stripped 0 bases from V and 4 bases from J, with 18 bases between. CDR3 in DNA: TGTGCCAGCAGTTTAGCCCTAGCCCCAGGGCCGGGCTATGGCTACACCTTC. Translated, it gives CASSLALAPGPGYGYTF.

This clonotype was detected ten times or more. The V and J genes are TRBV30 and TRBJ2-7, with 7 bases identical to TRBD1. Germline V gene lookup returns CDR1 GTSNPN and CDR2 SVGIG (reference sequence). This CDR3 has 15 residues. Germline trimming cut 4 bases from V and 4 bases from J; bases unmatched to any gene: 13. CDR3 amino acids: CAWTRGTGALYEQYF. The CDR3 coding sequence is TGTGCCTGGACCCGGGGTACAGGGGCTTTATACGAGCAGTACTTC.

The gene calls are TRBV9 and TRBJ1-2; D gene uncertain. The V end was cut by 2 bases, the J end by 3 bases, with 14 bases between. CDR1 is SGDLS, CDR2 YYNGEE, per germline. The CDR3 has 15 amino acids. CDR3: CASSVGPDVYYGYTF. CDR3 DNA sequence: TGTGCCAGCAGCGTCGGCCCGGACGTATACTATGGCTACACCTTC.

This clonotype was seen more than once but under ten times. The J gene is TRBJ1-3, the V gene TRBV5-1, with D perhaps TRBD1 (5 bases). The V gene lost 0 bases and the J gene lost 4 bases, with 11 bases spanning the gap. Germline V gene data show CDR1 as SGHRS and CDR2 as YFSETQ. The CDR3 is 15 residues long. This CDR3 reads CASSLGDGIGNTIYF. The CDR3 DNA sequence: TGCGCCAGCAGCTTGGGGGACGGTATAGGAAACACCATATATTTT.

There are a few counts of this clonotype. The germline gene is not matched at one end of the junction; a read error may be the cause. The chain has TRBV7-3 and TRBJ2-5; TRBD2 agrees at 7 bases. The CDR3 totals 15 residues. Germline lookup yields CDR1 SGHTA and CDR2 FQGTGA. In DNA, the CDR3 is TGTGCCAGCAGCTTGACCACTAGCGTACAAGAGACCCTGTACTTC. Amino acids: CASSLTTSVQETLYF. Supplemented by reference TRBV7-3 and TRBJ2-5, the full variable domain reads GAGVSQTPSNKVTEKGKYVELRCDPISGHTALYWYRQSLGQGPEFLIYFQGTGAADDSGLPNDRFFAVRPEGSVSTLKIQRTERGDSAVYLCASSLTTSVQETLYFGPGTRLLVL.

This clonotype showed up many times. This rearrangement joins TRBV29-1 to TRBJ1-1; tentative D call: TRBD1 (6 bases). In germline, CDR1 is SQVTM, CDR2 ANQGSEA. CDR3 length: 12 residues. V dropped 7 bases and J dropped 1 base, with 10 bases sitting between them. This chain's CDR3 is CSGGAGNTEAFF. In DNA form, the CDR3 reads TGCAGCGGGGGGGCGGGGAACACTGAAGCTTTCTTT.

This clonotype was detected ten times or more. The chain links TRBV5-1 to TRBJ2-1; 11 bases fit TRBD2. Germline loops: CDR1 SGHRS, CDR2 YFSETQ. With V trimmed by 0 bases and J by 7 bases, 6 bases remained unmatched. CDR3 size: 16 residues. CDR3 loop: CASSLGGTSGTNEQFF. Here the CDR3 DNA reads TGCGCCAGCAGCTTGGGAGGGACTAGCGGTACTAATGAGCAGTTCTTC.

This clonotype has just a few counts. At one end, the junction sequence differs from germline, possibly due to a read error. The gene calls are TRBV11-2 and TRBJ2-7; the D gene could be TRBD1 or TRBD2 (5 bases each). Per the germline V gene, CDR1 is SGHAT and CDR2 is FQNNGV. This CDR3 comprises 14 residues. The CDR3 loop reads CAGSLERGSYEQYF. The CDR3 DNA sequence: TGTGCCGGCAGCTTAGAGAGGGGTTCCTACGAGCAGTACTTC.

This clonotype was recorded at least ten times. V usage is TRBV27 and J usage is TRBJ2-7; TRBD1 matches at 7 bases. Per germline, CDR1 MNHEY and CDR2 SMNVEV (reference sequence). The ends lost 4 bases at V and 3 bases at J; junction bases unmatched: 6. The CDR3 is made up of 14 amino acids. Here the CDR3 reads CASSSTGPLYEQYF. CDR3 sequence (DNA): TGTGCCAGCAGTTCGACAGGGCCCCTCTACGAGCAGTACTTC.

This clonotype was seen repeatedly, ten times or more. V usage is TRBV2 and J usage is TRBJ2-6; 7 nucleotides line up with TRBD1. This CDR3 region has 17 residues. After removal of 7 bases from V and 0 bases from J, the junction contained 9 bases not matched to a gene. Germline CDR1 reads SNHLY; CDR2 reads FYNNEI. CDR3 in amino acids: CASKPDRLSSGANVLTF. The CDR3 region has the DNA TGTGCCAGCAAACCGGACAGGCTGAGCTCTGGGGCCAACGTCCTGACTTTC.